The next 14 T cell receptor beta chains were all read from a single sample in a study of T cell responses to AZD1222 COVID-19 vaccine. Repertoires were generated with immunoSEQ multiplex PCR, while TCRdb's copy carries only in-frame clones and drops some. The sample contains more than 100,000 clones, around 88% of which appear only once. The specimen comprised peripheral blood, sampled on day 0 of AZD1222 vaccination. All receptors derive from an adult in good health.

CDR3 region: CASSPRMGVGETQYF. The CDR3 bases are TGTGCCAGTAGTCCCCGAATGGGGGTTGGAGAGACCCAGTACTTC. J is TRBJ2-5 and V is TRBV19, with D perhaps matching TRBD1 or TRBD2 (5 bases each). Trimming shortened V by 5 bases and J by 4 bases, and 17 bases separated the two germline ends. The CDR3 is made up of 15 amino acids. Germline lookup yields CDR1 LNHDA and CDR2 SQIVND (reference sequence). The full variable domain, with the rest looked up from reference TRBV19 and TRBJ2-5, is DGGITQSPKYLFRKEGQNVTLSCEQNLNHDAMYWYRQDPGQGLRLIYYSQIVNDFQKGDIAEGYSVSREKKESFPLTVTSAQKNPTAFYLCASSPRMGVGETQYFGPGTRLLVL.

The gene calls are TRBV4-1 and TRBJ2-3; 10 positions agree with TRBD2. V shed 0 bases and J 5 bases; nucleotides not matched to a gene: 2. The germline V gene has CDR1 MGHRA and CDR2 YSYEKL. The CDR3 is made up of 15 amino acids. The CDR3: CASSQERLAGDTQYF. The CDR3 DNA follows: TGCGCCAGCAGCCAAGAGCGACTAGCGGGAGATACGCAGTATTTT.

The V and J genes are TRBV19 and TRBJ1-5; D remains unclear. The CDR3 contains 14 residues. V was shortened by 4 bases and J by 0 bases, with 7 bases between the two germline ends. Germline CDR1 is LNHDA and CDR2 is SQIVND (reference sequence). CDR3 nucleotide sequence: TGTGCCAGTAGTACCGAGCGTAGCAATCAGCCCCAGCATTTT. The encoded protein is CASSTERSNQPQHF. Together with reference TRBV19 and TRBJ1-5, the CDR3 gives the full variable domain: DGGITQSPKYLFRKEGQNVTLSCEQNLNHDAMYWYRQDPGQGLRLIYYSQIVNDFQKGDIAEGYSVSREKKESFPLTVTSAQKNPTAFYLCASSTERSNQPQHFGDGTRLSIL.

This chain links TRBV4-3 with TRBJ1-2, with 12 nucleotides matching TRBD1. Germline V gene lookup returns CDR1 LGHNA and CDR2 YSLEER. V lost 4 bases to trimming and J lost 6 bases; unmatched junction nucleotides: 9. The CDR3 totals 16 residues. The CDR3 DNA follows: TGCGCCAGCAGCCCCGTTCCGGGACAGGGGGCGGATGGCTACACCTTC. Its protein product is CASSPVPGQGADGYTF.

The V gene is TRBV7-2, the J gene TRBJ2-1, with TRBD2 matching 9 bases. The CDR3 contains 14 residues. The J segment lost 10 bases and the V segment lost 3 bases, leaving 7 bases of the junction unmatched. The germline V gene has CDR1 SGHTA and CDR2 FQGNSA. CDR3 sequence (DNA): TGTGCCAGCAGCTTCCTAGCGGGGTTCGGAGAGCAGTTCTTC. Translated: CASSFLAGFGEQFF.

The chain is built from TRBV27 and TRBJ2-1; 9 positions agree with TRBD1. The germline V gene has CDR1 MNHEY and CDR2 SMNVEV (reference sequence). V lost 5 bases and J lost 7; bases outside the gene matches: 12. This CDR3 region has 16 residues. The CDR3 sequence is CASSQRPGQGPNEQFF. In DNA, the CDR3 is TGTGCCAGCAGTCAACGACCGGGACAGGGTCCAAATGAGCAGTTCTTC.

In its sample, this clone was seen a few times. This rearrangement joins TRBV4-2 to TRBJ2-7; the match to TRBD1 covers 7 bases. V was pared by 3 bases and J by 6 bases, with 5 bases of the junction left unmatched. The CDR3 has 13 amino acids. CDR1 is LGHNA and CDR2 is YNFKEQ in the germline V gene. This chain's CDR3 is CASSQGTGAEQYF. In nucleotides, the CDR3 is TGTGCCAGCAGCCAGGGCACAGGGGCCGAGCAGTACTTC.

The genes are TRBV6-2 or TRBV6-3 and TRBJ2-2; the match to TRBD2 covers 8 bases. This CDR3 region has 17 residues. V lost 1 base and J lost 7; bases outside the gene matches: 11. Per the germline V gene, CDR1 is MNHEY and CDR2 is SVGEGT. This CDR3 reads CASSYLSPGGVGGELFF. The CDR3 region has the DNA TGTGCCAGCAGTTACTTATCCCCGGGGGGGGTCGGCGGGGAGCTGTTTTTT.

V usage is TRBV18 and J usage is TRBJ1-4; possibly TRBD1 for D (5 bases). This CDR3 has 15 residues. Trimming pared 3 bases from V and 1 base from J, leaving 9 bases between. Germline V CDR1 and CDR2: KGHSH, LQKENI. CDR3 in amino acids: CASSPSRGTNEKLFF. The DNA for the CDR3 is TGTGCCAGCTCACCTTCTAGGGGAACTAATGAAAAACTGTTTTTT. The whole variable domain, filled in from reference TRBV18 and TRBJ1-4, reads NAGVMQNPRHLVRRRGQEARLRCSPMKGHSHVYWYRQLPEEGLKFMVYLQKENIIDESGMPKERFSAEFPKEGPSILRIQQVVRGDSAAYFCASSPSRGTNEKLFFGSGTQLSVL.

CDR3 nucleotides: TGTGCCAGCAGCTTTGACACCGGGGAGCTGTTTTTT. This encodes CASSFDTGELFF. V and J are TRBV7-9 and TRBJ2-2; no clear D. The CDR3 covers 12 residues. Deletions cut 3 bases from V and 3 bases from J, with 2 bases between. From germline, CDR1 is SEHNR and CDR2 FQNEAQ (reference sequence).

CDR3 loop: CASSLGPSSNEQFF. The CDR3 DNA is TGTGCCAGCAGCTTGGGACCGTCTTCCAATGAGCAGTTCTTC. The chain couples TRBV11-2 to TRBJ2-1; D is tentatively TRBD1 or TRBD2 (5 bases each). The CDR3 contains 14 residues. V was cut by 3 bases and J by 6 bases, with 12 bases left in between. CDR1 SGHAT and CDR2 FQNNGV come from the germline V gene.

The V gene is TRBV10-2, the J gene TRBJ1-2; no firm D call. The CDR3 has 17 amino acids. From germline, CDR1 is WSHSY and CDR2 SAAADI. V was pared by 2 bases and J by 2 bases, with 18 bases between. As DNA, the CDR3 is TGCGCCAGCAGTGAGCCTGGTTGGACCGGCCCCAACTATGGCTACACCTTC. This translates into CASSEPGWTGPNYGYTF.

The chain links TRBV4-1 to TRBJ2-1; 14 bases are shared with TRBD2. The germline CDR1 and CDR2 sequences are MGHRA and YSYEKL. Trimming removed 1 base from V and 5 bases from J; junction bases left unmatched: 4. The CDR3 loop spans 17 amino acids. CDR3 in amino acids: CASSQGLAGGRHNEQFF. CDR3 nucleotides: TGCGCCAGCAGCCAAGGACTAGCGGGGGGGCGTCACAATGAGCAGTTCTTC.

V is TRBV2 and J is TRBJ2-6; tentatively, D is TRBD2 (6 bases). This CDR3 spans 17 amino acids. Germline V gene lookup returns CDR1 SNHLY and CDR2 FYNNEI. V lost 4 bases and J lost 1, with 14 bases in between. DNA of the CDR3: TGTGCCAGCAGTGCCTTTGGAGGGGTTTCTGGGGCCAACGTCCTGACTTTC. This translates into CASSAFGGVSGANVLTF.